This T cell receptor beta chain originates from a study of blood T cell repertoires in COVID-19. At the level of the study: Donors in the United States, Italy and Spain gave samples during acute or convalescent COVID-19. Sources were T cells, B-cell-depleted T cells, or PBMCs; the material itself was cDNA or gDNA.

Methods used by the authors: Counts of nucleated cells, estimated from reference gene primer amplification, were obtained. The data were produced by immunoSEQ multiplex PCR, yet TCRdb's version contains in-frame clones alone and is incomplete. That table gives V, J and clone size, and the DNA gave D and trimming. The sample lists about 200,000 clones, approximately 90% occurring once. The CDR3 is made up of 12 amino acids. Trimming took off 8 bases at V and 1 base at J, with 8 bases between the two ends. V is TRBV12-3 or TRBV12-4 and J is TRBJ1-1; possible D gene TRBD1, 5 bases. The receptor was derived from a man in his forties with active or convalescent COVID-19. The sequenced material came from peripheral blood. CDR3 residues: CASWGENTEAFF. As DNA, the CDR3 is TGTGCCAGCTGGGGGGAGAACACTGAAGCTTTCTTT.